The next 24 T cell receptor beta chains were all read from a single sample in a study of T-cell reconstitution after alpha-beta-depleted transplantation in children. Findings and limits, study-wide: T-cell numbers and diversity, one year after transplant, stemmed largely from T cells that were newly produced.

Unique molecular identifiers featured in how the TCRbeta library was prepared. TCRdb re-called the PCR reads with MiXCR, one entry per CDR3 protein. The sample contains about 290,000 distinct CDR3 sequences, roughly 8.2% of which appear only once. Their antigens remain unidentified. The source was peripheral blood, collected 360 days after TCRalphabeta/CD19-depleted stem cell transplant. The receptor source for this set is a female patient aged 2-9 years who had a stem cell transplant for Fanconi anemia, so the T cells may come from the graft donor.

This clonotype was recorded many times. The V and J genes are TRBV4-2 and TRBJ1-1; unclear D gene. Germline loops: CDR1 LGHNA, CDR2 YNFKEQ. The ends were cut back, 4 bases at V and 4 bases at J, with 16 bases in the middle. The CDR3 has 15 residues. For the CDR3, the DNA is TGTGCCAGCAGCCCCTTTGGGATGACCAGCACTGAAGCTTTCTTT. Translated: CASSPFGMTSTEAFF.

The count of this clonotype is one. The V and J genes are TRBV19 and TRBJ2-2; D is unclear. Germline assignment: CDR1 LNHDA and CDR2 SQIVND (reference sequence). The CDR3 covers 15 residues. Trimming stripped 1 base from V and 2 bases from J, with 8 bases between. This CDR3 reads CASSIGQLNTGELFF. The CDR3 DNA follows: TGTGCCAGTAGTATAGGTCAGCTTAACACCGGGGAGCTGTTTTTT.

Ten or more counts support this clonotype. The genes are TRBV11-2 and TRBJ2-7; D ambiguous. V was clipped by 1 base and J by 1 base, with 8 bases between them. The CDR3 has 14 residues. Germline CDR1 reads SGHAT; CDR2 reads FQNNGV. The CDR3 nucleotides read TGTGCCAGCAGCTTAGGAGCCAGTTCCTACGAGCAGTACTTC. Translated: CASSLGASSYEQYF.

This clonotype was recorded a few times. The DNA for the CDR3 is TGTGCCAGCAGTTCCCTCGCGGGGGGTGGGACCCAGTACTTC. Protein product: CASSSLAGGGTQYF. The V call is TRBV6-5, the J call TRBJ2-5; 8 nucleotides align to TRBD2. The CDR3 covers 14 residues. Germline-derived CDR1 and CDR2 are MNHEY and SVGAGI. The ends lost 4 bases at V and 7 bases at J; junction bases unmatched: 8.

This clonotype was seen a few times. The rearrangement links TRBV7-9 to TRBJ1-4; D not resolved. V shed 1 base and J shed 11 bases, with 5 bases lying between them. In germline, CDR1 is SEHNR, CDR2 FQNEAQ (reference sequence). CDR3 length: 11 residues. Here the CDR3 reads CASSLVGKLFF. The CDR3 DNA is TGTGCCAGCAGCTTAGTAGGGAAACTGTTTTTT.

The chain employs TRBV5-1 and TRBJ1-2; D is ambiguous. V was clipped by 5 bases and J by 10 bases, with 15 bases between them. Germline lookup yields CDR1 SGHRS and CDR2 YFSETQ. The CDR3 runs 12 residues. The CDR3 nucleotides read TGCGCCAGCAGTTTCCAGGATGGTTCCTACACCTTC. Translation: CASSFQDGSYTF.

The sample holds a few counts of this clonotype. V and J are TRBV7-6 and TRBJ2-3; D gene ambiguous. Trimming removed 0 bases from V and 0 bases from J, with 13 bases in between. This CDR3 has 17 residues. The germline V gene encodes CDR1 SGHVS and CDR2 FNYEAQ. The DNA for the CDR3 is TGTGCCAGCAGCTTAGCGCGGACGCAAGCTAGCACAGATACGCAGTATTTT. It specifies CASSLARTQASTDTQYF.

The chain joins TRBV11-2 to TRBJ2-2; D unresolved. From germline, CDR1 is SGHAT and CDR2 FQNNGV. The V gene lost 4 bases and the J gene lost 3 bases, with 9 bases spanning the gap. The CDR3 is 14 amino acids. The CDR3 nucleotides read TGTGCCAGCAGCTCAAGGGCGTACACCGGGGAGCTGTTTTTT. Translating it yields CASSSRAYTGELFF.

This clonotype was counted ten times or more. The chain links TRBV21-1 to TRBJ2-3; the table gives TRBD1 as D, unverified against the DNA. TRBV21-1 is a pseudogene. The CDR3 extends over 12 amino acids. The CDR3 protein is CASSNRADTQYF. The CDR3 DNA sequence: TGTGCCAGCAGCAACAGGGCAGATACGCAGTATTTT.

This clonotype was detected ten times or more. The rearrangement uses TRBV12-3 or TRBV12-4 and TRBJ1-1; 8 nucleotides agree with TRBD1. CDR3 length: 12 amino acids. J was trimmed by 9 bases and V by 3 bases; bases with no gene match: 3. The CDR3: CASSLDRVQAFF. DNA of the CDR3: TGTGCCAGCAGTTTGGACAGGGTTCAAGCTTTCTTT.

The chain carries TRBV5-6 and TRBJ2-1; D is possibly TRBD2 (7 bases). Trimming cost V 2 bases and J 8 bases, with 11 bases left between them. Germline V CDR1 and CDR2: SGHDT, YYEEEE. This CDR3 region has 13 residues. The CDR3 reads CASSLRGGYEQFF. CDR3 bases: TGTGCCAGCAGCTTACGCGGGGGCTATGAGCAGTTCTTC.

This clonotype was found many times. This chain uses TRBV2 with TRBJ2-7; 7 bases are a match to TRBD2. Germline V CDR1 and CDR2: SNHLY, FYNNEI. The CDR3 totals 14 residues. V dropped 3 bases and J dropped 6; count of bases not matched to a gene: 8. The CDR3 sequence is CASSEVRGRAEQYF. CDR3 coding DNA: TGTGCCAGCAGTGAGGTTAGAGGGAGGGCCGAGCAGTACTTC.

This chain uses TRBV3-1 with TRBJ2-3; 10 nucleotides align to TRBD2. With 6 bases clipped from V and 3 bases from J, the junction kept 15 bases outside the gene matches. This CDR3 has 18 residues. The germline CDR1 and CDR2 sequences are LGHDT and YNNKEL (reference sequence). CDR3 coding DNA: TGTGCCAGCAGAGGAGGAGCGGGAGGGCCACGGGATACAGATACGCAGTATTTT. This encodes CASRGGAGGPRDTDTQYF.

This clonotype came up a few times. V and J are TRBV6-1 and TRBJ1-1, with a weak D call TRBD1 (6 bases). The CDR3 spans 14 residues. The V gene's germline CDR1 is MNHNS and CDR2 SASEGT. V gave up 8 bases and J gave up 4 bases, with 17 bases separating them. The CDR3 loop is CASGDTLPPTEAFF. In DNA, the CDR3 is TGTGCCAGCGGGGACACTCTGCCTCCCACTGAAGCTTTCTTT.

CDR3 sequence: CASSELGYSGNTIYF. CDR3 bases: TGTGCCAGCAGTGAATTAGGGTACTCTGGAAACACCATATATTTT. The chain links TRBV6-1 to TRBJ1-3; D is ambiguous. Germline V CDR1 and CDR2: MNHNS, SASEGT. The CDR3 is 15 residues long. The V end lost 2 bases, the J end lost 0 bases, and 8 bases lay between the germline ends.

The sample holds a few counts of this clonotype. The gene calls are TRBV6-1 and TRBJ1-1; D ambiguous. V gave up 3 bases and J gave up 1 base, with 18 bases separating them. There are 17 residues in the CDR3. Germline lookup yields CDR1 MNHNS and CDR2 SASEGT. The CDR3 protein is CASSETAGPPPNTEAFF. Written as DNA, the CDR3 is TGTGCCAGCAGTGAGACGGCTGGGCCCCCCCCGAACACTGAAGCTTTCTTT.

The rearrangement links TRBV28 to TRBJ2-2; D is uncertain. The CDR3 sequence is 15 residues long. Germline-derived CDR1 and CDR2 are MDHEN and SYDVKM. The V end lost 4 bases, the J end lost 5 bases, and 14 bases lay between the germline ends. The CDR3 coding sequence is TGTGCCAGCAGTTCGCCAAGTCCCACAACCGGGGAGCTGTTTTTT. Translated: CASSSPSPTTGELFF.

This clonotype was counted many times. As DNA, the CDR3 is TGTGCCAGCAGTCCAGGGGGCGACTATGGCTACACCTTC. This encodes CASSPGGDYGYTF. The rearrangement uses TRBV12-3 or TRBV12-4 and TRBJ1-2; 8 nucleotides match TRBD1. V lost 5 bases to trimming and J lost 3 bases; unmatched junction nucleotides: 2. This CDR3 is 13 amino acids long.

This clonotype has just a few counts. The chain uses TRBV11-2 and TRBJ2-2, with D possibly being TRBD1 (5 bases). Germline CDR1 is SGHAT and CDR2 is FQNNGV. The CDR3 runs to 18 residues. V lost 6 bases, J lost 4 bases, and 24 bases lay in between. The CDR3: CASRIPGGASRSTGELFF. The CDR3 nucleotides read TGTGCCAGCAGAATCCCCGGTGGGGCTAGTCGAAGCACCGGGGAGCTGTTTTTT.

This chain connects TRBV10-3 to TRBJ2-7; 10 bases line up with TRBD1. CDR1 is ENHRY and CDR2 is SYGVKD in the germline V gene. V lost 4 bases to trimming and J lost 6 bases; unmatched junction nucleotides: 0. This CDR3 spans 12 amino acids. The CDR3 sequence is CAISGTGGEQYF. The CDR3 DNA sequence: TGTGCCATCAGTGGGACAGGGGGCGAGCAGTACTTC.

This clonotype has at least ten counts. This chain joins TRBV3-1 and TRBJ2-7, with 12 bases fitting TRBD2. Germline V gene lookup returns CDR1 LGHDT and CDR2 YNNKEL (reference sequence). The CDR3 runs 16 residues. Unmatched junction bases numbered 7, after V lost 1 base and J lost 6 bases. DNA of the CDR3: TGTGCCAGCAGCCAAGTTTCGACTAGCGGGAGAGGCGAGCAGTACTTC. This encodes CASSQVSTSGRGEQYF.

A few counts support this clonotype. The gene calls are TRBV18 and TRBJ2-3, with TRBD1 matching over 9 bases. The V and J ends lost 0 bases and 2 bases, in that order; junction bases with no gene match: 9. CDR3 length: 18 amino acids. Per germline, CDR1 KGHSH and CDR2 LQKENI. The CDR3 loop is CASSPPFRDRAFTDTQYF. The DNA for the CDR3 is TGTGCCAGCTCACCACCCTTCCGGGACAGGGCCTTCACAGATACGCAGTATTTT.

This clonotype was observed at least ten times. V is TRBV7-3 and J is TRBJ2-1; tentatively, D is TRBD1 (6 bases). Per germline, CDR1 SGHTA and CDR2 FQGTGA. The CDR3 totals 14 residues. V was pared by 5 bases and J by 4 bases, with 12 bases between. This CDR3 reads CASSLGQPYNEQFF. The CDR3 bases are TGTGCCAGCAGCCTAGGACAGCCTTACAATGAGCAGTTCTTC. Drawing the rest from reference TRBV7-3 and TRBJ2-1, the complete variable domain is GAGVSQTPSNKVTEKGKYVELRCDPISGHTALYWYRQSLGQGPEFLIYFQGTGAADDSGLPNDRFFAVRPEGSVSTLKIQRTERGDSAVYLCASSLGQPYNEQFFGPGTRLTVL.

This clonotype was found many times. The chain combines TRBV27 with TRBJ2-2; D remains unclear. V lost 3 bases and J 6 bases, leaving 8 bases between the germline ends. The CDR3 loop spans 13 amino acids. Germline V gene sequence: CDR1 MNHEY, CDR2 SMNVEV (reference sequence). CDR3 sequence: CASSFGRAGELFF. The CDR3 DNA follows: TGTGCCAGCAGTTTCGGAAGGGCCGGGGAGCTGTTTTTT.